The clone carrying this T cell receptor beta chain was counted between two and nine times. Its cognate antigen is unknown. Making the TCR beta libraries involved quantitative 5'-RACE with molecular barcodes. TCRdb reanalysed the 5' RACE reads using MiXCR and keeps one entry per CDR3 protein. The sample includes around 540,000 distinct CDR3 sequences, over 9.5% of them seen just once. CDR3 length: 15 amino acids. Trimming cost V 1 base and J 5 bases; bases outside gene matches: 7. The germline V gene encodes CDR1 SGHAT and CDR2 FQNNGV. The data belong to a study of CD8 T cells in ankylosing spondylitis. Findings and caveats of the study: Blood of patients with ankylosing spondylitis appeared to be characterized by a TCR beta motif of 8 or 9 highly homologous variants. Those disease-linked clones were CD8+; they were also relatively rare in peripheral blood. Researchers reportedly found disease-linked clones significantly enriched in matched ankylosing spondylitis synovial fluid. A number of the motif variants had already been described in reactive arthritis synovial fluid and blood.

The sequencing sample was made of blood, either unsorted or a sorted T cell fraction (not recorded which). The receptor was derived from a male donor with ankylosing spondylitis. This chain connects TRBV11-2 to TRBJ2-5; 7 bases agree with TRBD2. The CDR3 region is CASSLGPGGGETQYF. The CDR3 DNA reads as TGTGCCAGCAGCTTAGGGCCGGGGGGAGGGGAGACCCAGTACTTC.